Below are 17 T cell receptor beta chains sequenced from a single sample in a study of blood T cell repertoires in COVID-19. The assay was immunoSEQ multiplex PCR, and TCRdb's table has in-frame clones only and misses some. Among over 70,000 clones, about 76% were seen once, and the ten largest hold 8.5% to 10%. The sample was peripheral blood. The receptors originated from a woman of 80 years or more with acute or convalescent COVID-19.

This clone was counted once. The rearrangement uses TRBV12-3 or TRBV12-4 and TRBJ2-2; 9 nucleotides align to TRBD2. The CDR3 covers 13 residues. V shed 8 bases, J shed 6 bases, and the junction held 4 bases outside the gene matches. The CDR3 region has the DNA TGTGCCAGCGGGGTAGCGGGGGCCGGGGAGCTGTTTTTT. It specifies CASGVAGAGELFF.

This chain joins TRBV3-1 (or the pseudogene TRBV3-2) and TRBJ2-7, with a tentative D call TRBD2 (5 bases). The V and J ends lost 4 bases and 3 bases respectively, with 7 bases between them. The CDR3 loop spans 12 amino acids. CDR1 and CDR2 (germline): LGHDT, YNNKEL (reference sequence). The CDR3 DNA is TGTGCCAGCAGCCGAGGGATCTACGAGCAGTACTTC. Residues: CASSRGIYEQYF.

The rearrangement joins TRBV7-9 to TRBJ2-7; D possibly corresponds to TRBD1 (6 bases). V was cut by 1 base and J by 6 bases, with 16 bases left in between. The CDR3 has 15 residues. Per germline, CDR1 SEHNR and CDR2 FQNEAQ (reference sequence). The CDR3 reads CASSLGPDRRSEQYF. CDR3 bases: TGTGCCAGCAGCTTAGGACCCGACAGGAGGTCCGAGCAGTACTTC. Full variable domain (missing parts from reference TRBV7-9 and TRBJ2-7): DTGVSQNPRHKITKRGQNVTFRCDPISEHNRLYWYRQTLGQGPEFLTYFQNEAQLEKSRLLSDRFSAERPKGSFSTLEIQRTEQGDSAMYLCASSLGPDRRSEQYFGPGTRLTVT.

This chain uses TRBV27 with TRBJ1-1, with D possibly matching TRBD1 (6 bases). The CDR3 covers 15 residues. V lost 3 bases to trimming and J lost 4 bases, with 15 bases between them. From germline, CDR1 is MNHEY and CDR2 SMNVEV (reference sequence). The CDR3 DNA reads TGTGCCAGCAGTTTTAATCGGCAGGGGTCCACTGAAGCTTTCTTT. Its translation: CASSFNRQGSTEAFF.

The chain employs TRBV28 and TRBJ2-7, with D unresolved. The germline CDR1 and CDR2 sequences are MDHEN and SYDVKM. V was clipped by 4 bases and J by 4 bases, with 14 bases between them. CDR3 length: 14 residues. Here the CDR3 DNA reads TGTGCCAGCAGTTCCTCTTCAATTCGGTACGAGCAGTACTTC. Protein: CASSSSSIRYEQYF.

The chain joins TRBV2 to TRBJ2-3; weak D call: TRBD1 (6 bases). Germline CDR1 reads SNHLY; CDR2 reads FYNNEI. Trimming pared 7 bases from V and 8 bases from J, leaving 10 bases between. The CDR3 runs to 11 residues. The CDR3 bases are TGTGCCAGCACCACAGGGCTTACGCAGTATTTT. This codes for CASTTGLTQYF.

V gene TRBV7-9 combines with J gene TRBJ2-1; possible D gene TRBD2, 7 bases. The CDR3 is made up of 18 amino acids. The ends were cut back, 4 bases at V and 1 base at J, with 20 bases in the middle. CDR1 SEHNR and CDR2 FQNEAQ come from the germline V gene (reference sequence). The CDR3, as DNA: TGTGCCAGCAGCTCACCCCGGGGGGCGGGATATTCCTACAATGAGCAGTTCTTC. Translating it yields CASSSPRGAGYSYNEQFF. Based on the CDR3 plus reference TRBV7-9 and TRBJ2-1, the full variable domain is DTGVSQNPRHKITKRGQNVTFRCDPISEHNRLYWYRQTLGQGPEFLTYFQNEAQLEKSRLLSDRFSAERPKGSFSTLEIQRTEQGDSAMYLCASSSPRGAGYSYNEQFFGPGTRLTVL.

V gene TRBV9 combines with J gene TRBJ1-4, with 11 positions matching TRBD1. The J segment lost 7 bases and the V segment lost 5 bases, leaving 10 bases of the junction unmatched. The germline CDR1 and CDR2 sequences are SGDLS and YYNGEE. This CDR3 is 16 amino acids long. This chain's CDR3 is CASSRHPGTGGEKLFF. CDR3 nucleotide sequence: TGTGCCAGCAGTCGCCATCCCGGGACAGGGGGTGAAAAACTGTTTTTT.

This sequence joins TRBV30 and TRBJ2-2; 9 nucleotides agree with TRBD1. Germline CDR1 GTSNPN, CDR2 SVGIG (reference sequence). The CDR3 consists of 14 residues. The trim removed 3 bases at V and 4 bases at J, leaving 3 bases unmatched. The CDR3 region has the DNA TGTGCCTGGAGCTTGACAGGGGGCACCGGGGAGCTGTTTTTT. This translates into CAWSLTGGTGELFF.

The chain employs TRBV29-1 and TRBJ2-3, with TRBD2 as a possible D gene (6 bases). The CDR3 totals 15 residues. Germline CDR1 SQVTM, CDR2 ANQGSEA. V lost 4 bases to trimming and J lost 2 bases, with 16 bases between them. The CDR3 DNA is TGCAGCGTTGGGACTCCTCGGGGGATCACAGATACGCAGTATTTT. Its translation: CSVGTPRGITDTQYF.

The CDR3 DNA follows: TGCAGCGCAAGACAGGGGACGGACACCGGGGAGCTGTTTTTT. This sequence encodes CSARQGTDTGELFF. This chain joins TRBV29-1 and TRBJ2-2; the match to TRBD1 covers 8 bases. CDR3 size: 14 residues. Germline V gene lookup returns CDR1 SQVTM and CDR2 ANQGSEA. Trimming took 7 bases from V and 3 from J; bases not matched to a gene: 7.

The chain carries TRBV3-1 (or the pseudogene TRBV3-2) and TRBJ2-5; D might be TRBD2 (6 bases). The V gene lost 3 bases and the J gene lost 1 base, with 15 bases spanning the gap. This CDR3 region has 16 residues. From germline, CDR1 is LGHDT and CDR2 YNNKEL (reference sequence). The CDR3 is CASSHSHGGVQETQYF. The CDR3 DNA follows: TGTGCCAGCAGCCATAGTCACGGGGGAGTCCAAGAGACCCAGTACTTC.

This chain joins TRBV14 and TRBJ1-2; the match to TRBD1 covers 9 bases. Germline assignment: CDR1 SGHDN and CDR2 FVKESK. The CDR3 spans 14 residues. The V gene end was trimmed by 4 bases and the J gene end by 3 bases; junction bases not matched to a gene: 3. This chain's CDR3 is CASSLWTGDYGYTF. For the CDR3, the DNA is TGTGCCAGCAGCCTATGGACAGGGGACTATGGCTACACCTTC.

The chain joins TRBV4-2 to TRBJ2-5; TRBD2 aligns across 12 bases. Germline loops: CDR1 LGHNA, CDR2 YNFKEQ. The CDR3 consists of 17 residues. V lost 4 bases to trimming and J lost 5 bases; unmatched junction nucleotides: 11. The CDR3 DNA follows: TGTGCCAGCAGCCTAAACCCTAGCGGGGGGGCCGGTGAGACCCAGTACTTC. Residues: CASSLNPSGGAGETQYF.

This sequence joins TRBV5-1 and TRBJ2-1, with D maybe TRBD1 (7 bases). V was clipped by 4 bases and J by 8 bases, with 25 bases between them. The germline CDR1 and CDR2 sequences are SGHRS and YFSETQ. This CDR3 contains 17 residues. CDR3 in amino acids: CASSVPLQGGVGDEQFF. In DNA form, the CDR3 reads TGCGCCAGCAGCGTCCCACTCCAGGGGGGCGTTGGTGATGAGCAGTTCTTC. Filled out from reference TRBV5-1 and TRBJ2-1, the complete variable domain reads KAGVTQTPRYLIKTRGQQVTLSCSPISGHRSVSWYQQTPGQGLQFLFEYFSETQRNKGNFPGRFSGRQFSNSRSEMNVSTLELGDSALYLCASSVPLQGGVGDEQFFGPGTRLTVL.

The chain's CDR3 is CASMTGNGEQFF. For the CDR3, the DNA is TGTGCCAGCATGACAGGTAACGGTGAGCAGTTCTTC. The rearrangement joins TRBV6-6 to TRBJ2-1, with TRBD1 as a possible D gene (6 bases). Deletions cut 7 bases from V and 9 bases from J, with 13 bases between. The CDR3 length is 12 residues. Per the germline V gene, CDR1 is MNHNY and CDR2 is SVGAGI (reference sequence).

The chain links TRBV4-3 to TRBJ1-6; weak D call: TRBD1 (6 bases). Trimming took 1 base from V and 8 from J, leaving 12 bases between them. The CDR3 is made up of 15 amino acids. From germline, CDR1 is LGHNA and CDR2 YSLEER. The CDR3, as DNA: TGCGCCAGCAGCCAAGGGGGCAGGGGCGATTCACCCCTCCACTTT. Amino acids: CASSQGGRGDSPLHF.